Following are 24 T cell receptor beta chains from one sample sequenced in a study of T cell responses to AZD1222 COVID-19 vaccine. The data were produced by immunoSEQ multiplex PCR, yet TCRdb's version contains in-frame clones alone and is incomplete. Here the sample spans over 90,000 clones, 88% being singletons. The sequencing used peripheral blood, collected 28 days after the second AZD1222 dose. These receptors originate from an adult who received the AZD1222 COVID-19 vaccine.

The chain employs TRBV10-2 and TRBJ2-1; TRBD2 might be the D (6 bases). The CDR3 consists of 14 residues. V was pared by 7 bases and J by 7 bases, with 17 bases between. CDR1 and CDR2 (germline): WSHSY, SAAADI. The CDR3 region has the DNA TGCGCCAGCACCCCGGGACTCGGGTCGAATGAGCAGTTCTTC. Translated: CASTPGLGSNEQFF.

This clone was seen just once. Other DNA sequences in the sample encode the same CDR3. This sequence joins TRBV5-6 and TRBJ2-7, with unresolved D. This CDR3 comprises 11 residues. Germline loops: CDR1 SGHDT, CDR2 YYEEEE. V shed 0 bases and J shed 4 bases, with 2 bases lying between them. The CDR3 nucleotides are TGTGCCAGCAGCTTGGGGTACGAGCAGTACTTC. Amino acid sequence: CASSLGYEQYF. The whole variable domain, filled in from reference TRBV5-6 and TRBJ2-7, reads DAGVTQSPTHLIKTRGQQVTLRCSPKSGHDTVSWYQQALGQGPQFIFQYYEEEERQRGNFPDRFSGHQFPNYSSELNVNALLLGDSALYLCASSLGYEQYFGPGTRLTVT.

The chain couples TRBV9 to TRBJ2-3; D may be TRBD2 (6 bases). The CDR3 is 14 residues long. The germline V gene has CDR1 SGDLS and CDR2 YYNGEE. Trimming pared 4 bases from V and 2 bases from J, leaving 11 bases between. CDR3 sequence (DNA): TGTGCCAGCAGCCCGGGACTGGCCACAGATACGCAGTATTTT. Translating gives CASSPGLATDTQYF.

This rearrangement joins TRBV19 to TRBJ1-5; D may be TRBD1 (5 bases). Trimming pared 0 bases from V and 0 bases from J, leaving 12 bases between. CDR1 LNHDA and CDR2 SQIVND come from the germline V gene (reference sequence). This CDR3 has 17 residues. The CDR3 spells CASSIEKTAYSNQPQHF. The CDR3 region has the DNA TGTGCCAGTAGTATAGAAAAGACAGCTTATAGCAATCAGCCCCAGCATTTT.

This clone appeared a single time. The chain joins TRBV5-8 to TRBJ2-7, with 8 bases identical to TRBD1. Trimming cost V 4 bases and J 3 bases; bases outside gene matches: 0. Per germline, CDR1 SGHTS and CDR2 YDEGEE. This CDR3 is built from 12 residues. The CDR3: CASSGQGYEQYF. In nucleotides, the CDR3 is TGTGCCAGCAGCGGACAGGGCTACGAGCAGTACTTC. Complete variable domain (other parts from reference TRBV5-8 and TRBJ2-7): EAGVTQSPTHLIKTRGQQATLRCSPISGHTSVYWYQQALGLGLQFLLWYDEGEERNRGNFPPRFSGRQFPNYSSELNVNALELEDSALYLCASSGQGYEQYFGPGTRLTVT.

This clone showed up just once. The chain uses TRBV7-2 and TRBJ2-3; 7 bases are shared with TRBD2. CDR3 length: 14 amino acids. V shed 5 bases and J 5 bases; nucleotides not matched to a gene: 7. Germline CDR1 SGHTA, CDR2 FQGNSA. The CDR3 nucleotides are TGTGCCAGCAGCGTCGGACTAGGGGTAGATACGCAGTATTTT. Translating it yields CASSVGLGVDTQYF. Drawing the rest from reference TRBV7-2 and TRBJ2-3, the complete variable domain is GAGVSQSPSNKVTEKGKDVELRCDPISGHTALYWYRQSLGQGLEFLIYFQGNSAPDKSGLPSDRFSAERTGGSVSTLTIQRTQQEDSAVYLCASSVGLGVDTQYFGPGTRLTVL.

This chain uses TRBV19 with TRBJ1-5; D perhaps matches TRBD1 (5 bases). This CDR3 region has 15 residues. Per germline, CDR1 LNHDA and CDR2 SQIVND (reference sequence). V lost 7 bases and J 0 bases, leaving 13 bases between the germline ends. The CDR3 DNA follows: TGTGCCAGTAATCTACAGGACCTTAGCAATCAGCCCCAGCATTTT. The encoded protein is CASNLQDLSNQPQHF.

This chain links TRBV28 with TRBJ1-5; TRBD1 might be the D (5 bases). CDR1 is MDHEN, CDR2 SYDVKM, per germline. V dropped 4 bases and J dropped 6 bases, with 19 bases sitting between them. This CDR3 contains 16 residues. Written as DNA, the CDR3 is TGTGCCAGCAGTTCCACCTTGACAGACATGATTCAGCCCCAGCATTTT. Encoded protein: CASSSTLTDMIQPQHF.

CDR3 bases: TGCGCCAGCAGCCAGGACAGGGGGCCGTACAATGAGCAGTTCTTC. It translates to CASSQDRGPYNEQFF. The chain combines TRBV10-1 with TRBJ2-1; 11 positions agree with TRBD1. Germline CDR1 WNHNN, CDR2 SYGVQD (reference sequence). Trimming cost V 6 bases and J 4 bases; bases outside gene matches: 5. The CDR3 totals 15 residues.

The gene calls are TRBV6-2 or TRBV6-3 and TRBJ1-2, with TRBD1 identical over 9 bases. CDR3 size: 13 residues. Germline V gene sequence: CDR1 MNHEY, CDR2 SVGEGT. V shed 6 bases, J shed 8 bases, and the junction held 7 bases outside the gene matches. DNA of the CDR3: TGTGCCAGCAGCCGGAGGACAGGGGACGGCTACACCTTC. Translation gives CASSRRTGDGYTF.

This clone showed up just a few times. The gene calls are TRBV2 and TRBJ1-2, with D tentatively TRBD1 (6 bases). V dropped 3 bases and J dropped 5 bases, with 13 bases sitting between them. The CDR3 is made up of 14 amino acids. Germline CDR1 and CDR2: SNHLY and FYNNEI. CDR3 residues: CASSEDSKIYGYTF. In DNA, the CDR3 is TGTGCCAGCAGTGAGGACAGCAAGATTTATGGCTACACCTTC.

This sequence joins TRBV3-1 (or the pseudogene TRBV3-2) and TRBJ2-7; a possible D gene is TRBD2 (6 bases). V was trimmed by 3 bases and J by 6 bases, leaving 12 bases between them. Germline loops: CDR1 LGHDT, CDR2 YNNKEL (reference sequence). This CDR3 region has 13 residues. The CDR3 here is CASSHRERSEQYF. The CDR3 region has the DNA TGTGCCAGCAGCCACCGGGAGCGAAGCGAGCAGTACTTC.

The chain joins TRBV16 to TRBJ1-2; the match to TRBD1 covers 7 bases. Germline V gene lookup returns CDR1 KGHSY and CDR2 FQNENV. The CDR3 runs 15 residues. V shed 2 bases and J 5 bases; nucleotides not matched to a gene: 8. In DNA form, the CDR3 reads TGTGCCAGCAGCCAAAAACCGGACAGGATGTATGGCTACACCTTC. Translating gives CASSQKPDRMYGYTF.

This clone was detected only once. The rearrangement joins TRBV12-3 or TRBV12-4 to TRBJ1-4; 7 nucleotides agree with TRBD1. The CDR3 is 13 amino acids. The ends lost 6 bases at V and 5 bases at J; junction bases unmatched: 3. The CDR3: CASSSTGNEKLFF. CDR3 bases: TGTGCCAGCAGCTCGACAGGGAATGAAAAACTGTTTTTT.

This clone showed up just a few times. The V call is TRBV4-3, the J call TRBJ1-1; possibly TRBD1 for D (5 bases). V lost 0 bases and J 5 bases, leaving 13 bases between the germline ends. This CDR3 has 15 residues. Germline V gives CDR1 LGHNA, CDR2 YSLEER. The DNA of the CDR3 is TGCGCCAGCAGCCAAGAGATGGGGGTAAAGACTGAAGCTTTCTTT. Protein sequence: CASSQEMGVKTEAFF.

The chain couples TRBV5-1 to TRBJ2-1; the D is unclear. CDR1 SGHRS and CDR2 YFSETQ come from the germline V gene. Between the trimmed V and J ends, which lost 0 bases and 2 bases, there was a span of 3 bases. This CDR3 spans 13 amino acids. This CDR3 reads CASSLGTYNEQFF. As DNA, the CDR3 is TGCGCCAGCAGCTTGGGCACCTACAATGAGCAGTTCTTC.

The chain's CDR3 is CASSLEYEQYF. CDR3 nucleotides: TGTGCCAGCAGCTTGGAATACGAGCAGTACTTC. This chain connects TRBV5-6 to TRBJ2-7; D is ambiguous. Germline-derived CDR1 and CDR2 are SGHDT and YYEEEE. The CDR3 spans 11 residues. Trimming cost V 0 bases and J 4 bases, with 2 bases left between them.

CDR3 sequence reads: CATSDRYDRGYGYTF. The CDR3 DNA follows: TGTGCCACCAGTGATCGGTATGACAGGGGCTATGGCTACACCTTC. The rearrangement uses TRBV24-1 and TRBJ1-2, with TRBD1 matching over 8 bases. CDR3 length: 15 amino acids. Germline V gene lookup returns CDR1 KGHDR and CDR2 SFDVKD. J gave up 4 bases and V 3 bases, and 6 bases lay outside the gene matches.

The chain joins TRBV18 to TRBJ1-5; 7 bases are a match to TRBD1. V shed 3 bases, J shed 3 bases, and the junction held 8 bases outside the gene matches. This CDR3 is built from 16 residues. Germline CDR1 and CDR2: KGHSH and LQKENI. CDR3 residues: CASSPVGGGPNQPQHF. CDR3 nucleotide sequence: TGTGCCAGCTCACCGGTCGGAGGGGGCCCCAATCAGCCCCAGCATTTT.

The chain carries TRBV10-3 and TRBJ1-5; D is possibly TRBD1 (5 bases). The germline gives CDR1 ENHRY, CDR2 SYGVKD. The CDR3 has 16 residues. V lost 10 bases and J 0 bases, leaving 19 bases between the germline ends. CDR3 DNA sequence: TGTGCCACGCGGGACCCGGCGGCTTATAGCAATCAGCCCCAGCATTTT. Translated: CATRDPAAYSNQPQHF.

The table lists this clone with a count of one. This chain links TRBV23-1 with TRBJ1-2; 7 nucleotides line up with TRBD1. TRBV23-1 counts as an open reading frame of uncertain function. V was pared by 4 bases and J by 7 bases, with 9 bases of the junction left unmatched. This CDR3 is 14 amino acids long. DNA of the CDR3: TGCGCCAGCAGTCGAGAGGGCAGGGGGTTTGGCTACACCTTC. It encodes CASSREGRGFGYTF.

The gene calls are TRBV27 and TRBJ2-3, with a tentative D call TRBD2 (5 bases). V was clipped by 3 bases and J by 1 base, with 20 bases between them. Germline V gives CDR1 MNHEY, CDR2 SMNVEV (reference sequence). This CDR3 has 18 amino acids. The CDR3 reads CASSFLGLIHPRTDTQYF. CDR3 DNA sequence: TGTGCCAGCAGTTTCCTTGGACTCATCCACCCACGCACAGATACGCAGTATTTT.

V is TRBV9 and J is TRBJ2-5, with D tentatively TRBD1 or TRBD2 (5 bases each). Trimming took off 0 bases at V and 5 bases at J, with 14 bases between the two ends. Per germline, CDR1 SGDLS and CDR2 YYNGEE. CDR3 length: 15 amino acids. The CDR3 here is CASSVGGSPPETQYF. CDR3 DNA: TGTGCCAGCAGCGTAGGGGGGTCCCCGCCCGAGACCCAGTACTTC.

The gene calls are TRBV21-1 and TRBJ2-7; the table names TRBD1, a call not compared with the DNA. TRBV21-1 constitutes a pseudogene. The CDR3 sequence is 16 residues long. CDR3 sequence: CASSERTGTGDYEQYF. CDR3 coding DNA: TGTGCCAGCAGCGAGAGGACCGGGACAGGGGACTACGAGCAGTACTTC.